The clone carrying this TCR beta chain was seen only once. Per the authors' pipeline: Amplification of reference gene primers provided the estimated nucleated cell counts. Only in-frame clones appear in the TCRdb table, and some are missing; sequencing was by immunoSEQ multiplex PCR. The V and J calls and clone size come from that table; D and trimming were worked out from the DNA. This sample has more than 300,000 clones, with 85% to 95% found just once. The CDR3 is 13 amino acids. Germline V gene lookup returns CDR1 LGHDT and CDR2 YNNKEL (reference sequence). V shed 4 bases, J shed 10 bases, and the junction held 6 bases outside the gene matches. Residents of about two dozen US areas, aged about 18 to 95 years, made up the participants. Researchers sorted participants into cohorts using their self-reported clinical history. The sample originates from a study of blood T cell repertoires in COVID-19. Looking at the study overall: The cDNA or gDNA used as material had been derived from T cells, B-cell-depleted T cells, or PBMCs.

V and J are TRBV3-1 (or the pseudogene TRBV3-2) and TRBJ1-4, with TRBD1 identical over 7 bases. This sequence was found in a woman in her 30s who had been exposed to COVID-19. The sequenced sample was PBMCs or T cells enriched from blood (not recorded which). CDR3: CASSRGGPGKLFF. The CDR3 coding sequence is TGTGCCAGCAGCCGAGGGGGCCCAGGAAAACTGTTTTTT.